The subject of this entry is one T cell receptor (beta chain). Its antigen remains unknown. The data stem from a study of T-cell reconstitution after alpha-beta-depleted transplantation in children. Overall study findings and caveats: High day-60 TCRbeta diversity in some patients came from surviving recipient T cells and thymic progenitors. Reportedly, roughly two months post-transplant, alpha-beta T cells arose from several hundred expanded graft clones.

Using unique molecular identifiers, the investigators prepared the TCRbeta library. MiXCR, applied by TCRdb to the PCR reads, yields one record per CDR3 protein. The sample comprises 200,000 to 300,000 distinct CDR3 sequences, about a quarter of which are singletons, and approximately 2.5% rests with the top ten. Trimming shortened V by 0 bases and J by 3 bases, and 10 bases separated the two germline ends. Germline V gene lookup returns CDR1 SGDLS and CDR2 YYNGEE. The CDR3 is 14 amino acids. The source material was PBMCs, sampled before TCRalphabeta/CD19-depleted stem cell transplant. This receptor was identified in a girl aged 2-15 years with Fanconi anemia, due to receive a stem cell transplant. V and J are TRBV9 and TRBJ2-7; D perhaps matches TRBD1 (6 bases). The CDR3 sequence is CASSVGDIGYEQYF. For the CDR3, the DNA is TGTGCCAGCAGCGTAGGGGACATCGGCTACGAGCAGTACTTC.